The T cell receptor beta chain described here comes from a study of siplizumab effects on memory and regulatory T cells. Findings of the study overall: With siplizumab, Treg-derived clones averaged around 70% of mappable alloreactive CD4+ clones, versus more than 25% in controls. Naive T cells appeared more diverse than memory cells and seemed to be major alloresponse contributors. Alloreactive sequences traceable to unstimulated CD4+ memory cells declined significantly under siplizumab.

Concerning this clone itself: Its specificity is not known.

Some clones are missing from TCRdb's copy, which holds only in-frame ones; the method was immunoSEQ multiplex PCR. Counted here are about 52,000 clones, about 97% occurring once; the ten biggest clones make up around 0.6%. The clonotype was recovered from a human donor in good health. Sequencing used naive CD4+ T cells sorted from blood.

The CDR3 region is CASSYFGGRGRLANVLTF. DNA for the CDR3: TGTGCCAGCAGTTACTTTGGAGGCAGGGGGCGGTTAGCCAACGTCCTGACTTTC. The V gene is TRBV7-2, the J gene TRBJ2-6; the match to TRBD1 covers 8 bases. The J segment lost 7 bases and the V segment lost 6 bases, leaving 17 bases of the junction unmatched. The germline gives CDR1 SGHTA, CDR2 FQGNSA. The CDR3 spans 18 residues.